The clone carrying this T cell receptor (beta chain) was picked up a small number of times. Approximately 9.4 milliliters was the volume of peripheral blood drawn from each donor. Isolating PBMCs gave at least 7 million of these cells per sample. The CDR3 sequence is 13 residues long. Germline loops: CDR1 SGHDT, CDR2 YYEEEE. The V end lost 1 base, the J end lost 6 bases, and 7 bases lay between the germline ends. Primed by a sample-barcoded 5' primer and a J-beta primer mix, a second PCR proceeded for about 6 to 11 cycles. Every cDNA molecule carried a tag from a template-switch adaptor bearing 12 random nucleotides. In TCRdb, the 5' RACE reads were re-called with MiXCR into one record per CDR3 protein. The sample contains some 900,000 distinct CDR3 sequences, roughly 50% of which appear only once. This sample is part of a study of blood T cells in healthy people across ages.

The J gene is TRBJ2-2, the V gene TRBV5-6; TRBD2 might be the D (5 bases). The source material was blood. The clonotype was recovered from a young man in good health. The CDR3 is CASSLRGPGELFF. For the CDR3, the DNA is TGTGCCAGCAGCTTGCGCGGGCCCGGGGAGCTGTTTTTT.